This T cell receptor (beta chain) was recorded in a study of blood T cell repertoires in COVID-19. Assay used: immunoSEQ multiplex PCR; TCRdb lists only in-frame clones, some missing. The repertoire holds around 250,000 clones, roughly nine tenths seen once, with around 1.3% in the top ten. The CDR3 runs to 17 residues. From germline, CDR1 is SGHRS and CDR2 YFSETQ. V lost 0 bases to trimming and J lost 5 bases, with 20 bases between them. Specimen: PBMCs or T cells enriched from blood (not recorded which). The genes are TRBV5-1 and TRBJ1-1, with D perhaps matching TRBD1 (5 bases). The receptor's source is a human donor in a cohort exposed to, infected with or recovered from COVID-19 (not recorded which). The donor label of this sample is uncertain. CDR3: CASSLGSGLGGRTEAFF. The CDR3 DNA reads as TGCGCCAGCAGCTTGGGGTCGGGACTCGGGGGACGAACTGAAGCTTTCTTT. The full variable domain, rest sourced from reference TRBV5-1 and TRBJ1-1, is KAGVTQTPRYLIKTRGQQVTLSCSPISGHRSVSWYQQTPGQGLQFLFEYFSETQRNKGNFPGRFSGRQFSNSRSEMNVSTLELGDSALYLCASSLGSGLGGRTEAFFGQGTRLTVV.